This entry features one TCR beta chain sequence. Its antigen remains unidentified. Assay used: immunoSEQ multiplex PCR; TCRdb lists only in-frame clones, some missing. Counted here are tens of thousands of clones, about 85% occurring once; the ten biggest clones make up over 0.6%. Time point meaning: week 23, last vaccination. Topical imiquimod was applied with each vaccine dose, which held 300 ug of mutant IDH1 20-mer peptide. Donor diagnoses consisted of new WHO grade 3 or 4 IDH1-mutant, ATRX-lost astrocytomas. This sample was included in a study of a mutant IDH1 vaccine in newly diagnosed glioma. Study-wide context: Either 4-6 weeks after radiotherapy alone or alongside temozolomide, vaccination was begun. The treated group averaged about 41 years old and was roughly 62% male, approximately 38% female.

The study, taken as a whole, reports: Evidence of vaccine-induced immune responses was documented in roughly 93% of patients.

The CDR3 totals 16 residues. Germline CDR1 is SGDLS and CDR2 is YYNGEE. Deletions cut 0 bases from V and 0 bases from J, with 7 bases between. The clonotype originates from a woman aged 50 to 65 with glioma. The material was PBMCs, obtained from a glioma patient whose treatment included an IDH1 peptide vaccine. The chain has TRBV9 and TRBJ2-6; D is uncertain. For the CDR3, the DNA is TGTGCCAGCAGCGTAGCTGCGGACTCTGGGGCCAACGTCCTGACTTTC. It encodes CASSVAADSGANVLTF.